A single sample is the source of the 22 T cell receptor beta chains below, sequenced in a study of T cell responses to AZD1222 COVID-19 vaccine. This table comes from immunoSEQ multiplex PCR, and its TCRdb copy is limited to in-frame clones, with some not included. The sample includes nearly 110,000 clones, under 90% of them seen just once. Material: peripheral blood, obtained on day 0 of AZD1222 vaccination. Source of these receptors: an adult in good health.

The J gene is TRBJ2-1, the V gene TRBV12-3 or TRBV12-4; D is unclear. Trimming cost V 2 bases and J 10 bases, with 6 bases left between them. The CDR3 consists of 11 residues. CDR3 sequence (DNA): TGTGCCAGCAGTTTACCCCGGGAGCAGTTCTTC. Translating it yields CASSLPREQFF.

The chain employs TRBV4-3 and TRBJ1-4; D not certain. The V gene lost 3 bases and the J gene lost 8 bases, with 13 bases spanning the gap. Germline V CDR1 and CDR2: LGHNA, YSLEER. The CDR3 runs to 14 residues. The CDR3 bases are TGCGCCAGCAGCCATTCCGGGGTGCAGGAAAAACTGTTTTTT. Translating it yields CASSHSGVQEKLFF.

The rearrangement links TRBV10-3 to TRBJ2-2; D possibly corresponds to TRBD2 (5 bases). The V end lost 6 bases, the J end lost 2 bases, and 10 bases lay between the germline ends. Per the germline V gene, CDR1 is ENHRY and CDR2 is SYGVKD. The CDR3 length is 14 residues. DNA of the CDR3: TGTGCCATCAGGGCGGGTGGCAACACCGGGGAGCTGTTTTTT. It yields the protein CAIRAGGNTGELFF.

This chain uses TRBV7-8 with TRBJ1-1; D ambiguous. Germline CDR1 and CDR2: SGHVS and FQNEAQ. The CDR3 totals 15 residues. V was pared by 4 bases and J by 3 bases, with 15 bases between. CDR3 loop: CASSSESRRDTEAFF. The CDR3 DNA reads TGTGCCAGCAGCTCCGAGTCTAGGCGGGACACTGAAGCTTTCTTT. The whole variable domain, remainder taken from reference TRBV7-8 and TRBJ1-1, is GAGVSQSPRYKVAKRGQDVALRCDPISGHVSLFWYQQALGQGPEFLTYFQNEAQLDKSGLPSDRFFAERPEGSVSTLKIQRTQQEDSAVYLCASSSESRRDTEAFFGQGTRLTVV.

This rearrangement joins TRBV7-9 to TRBJ2-5, with a tentative D call TRBD1 (5 bases). V was clipped by 3 bases and J by 5 bases, with 10 bases between them. From germline, CDR1 is SEHNR and CDR2 FQNEAQ (reference sequence). CDR3 size: 13 residues. CDR3: CASSFRAGETQYF. CDR3 bases: TGTGCCAGCAGCTTCCGAGCAGGGGAGACCCAGTACTTC.

This clone occurred once. This chain links TRBV6-5 with TRBJ1-3; the D gene is possibly TRBD1 (5 bases). This CDR3 spans 14 amino acids. Between the trimmed V and J ends, which lost 6 bases and 1 base, there was a span of 10 bases. Per germline, CDR1 MNHEY and CDR2 SVGAGI. CDR3 in amino acids: CASRRQRSGNTIYF. CDR3 coding DNA: TGTGCCAGCAGACGACAGCGATCTGGAAACACCATATATTTT.

This clone was seen only once. The V gene is TRBV7-2, the J gene TRBJ1-1, with no clear D. Per the germline V gene, CDR1 is SGHTA and CDR2 is FQGNSA. The CDR3 has 14 amino acids. Between the trimmed V and J ends, which lost 2 bases and 0 bases, there was a span of 7 bases. This CDR3 is CASSLIGLNTEAFF. CDR3 nucleotide sequence: TGTGCCAGCAGCTTAATAGGATTGAACACTGAAGCTTTCTTT. Complete variable domain (other parts from reference TRBV7-2 and TRBJ1-1): GAGVSQSPSNKVTEKGKDVELRCDPISGHTALYWYRQSLGQGLEFLIYFQGNSAPDKSGLPSDRFSAERTGGSVSTLTIQRTQQEDSAVYLCASSLIGLNTEAFFGQGTRLTVV.

CDR3: CASSYTQGTEAFF. As DNA, the CDR3 is TGTGCCAGCAGTTACACTCAAGGCACTGAAGCTTTCTTT. The chain combines TRBV6-2 or TRBV6-3 with TRBJ1-1; D gene ambiguous. Germline V CDR1 and CDR2: MNHEY, SVGEGT. The CDR3 spans 13 residues. Trimming left V 2 bases short and J 4 bases short, with 8 bases between.

The CDR3 nucleotides read TGTGCCAGCTTTTCCCGTCGGTACAGAGCTAACTATGGCTACACCTTC. It specifies CASFSRRYRANYGYTF. The chain is built from TRBV5-6 and TRBJ1-2; unclear D gene. This CDR3 contains 16 residues. Trimming took 7 bases from V and 0 from J, leaving 19 bases between them. Germline CDR1 reads SGHDT; CDR2 reads YYEEEE.

The gene calls are TRBV5-1 and TRBJ2-1; 7 bases agree with TRBD1. Germline V lookup: CDR1 SGHRS, CDR2 YFSETQ. The CDR3 is 17 amino acids. V shed 0 bases, J shed 6 bases, and the junction held 12 bases outside the gene matches. The CDR3 loop reads CASSLEGYGAGGNEQFF. CDR3 nucleotides: TGCGCCAGCAGCTTGGAAGGGTATGGGGCAGGGGGCAATGAGCAGTTCTTC. Full variable domain (outside the CDR3, taken from reference TRBV5-1 and TRBJ2-1): KAGVTQTPRYLIKTRGQQVTLSCSPISGHRSVSWYQQTPGQGLQFLFEYFSETQRNKGNFPGRFSGRQFSNSRSEMNVSTLELGDSALYLCASSLEGYGAGGNEQFFGPGTRLTVL.

This chain connects TRBV3-1 (or the pseudogene TRBV3-2) to TRBJ2-3; no definite D call. The germline V gene has CDR1 LGHDT and CDR2 YNNKEL (reference sequence). The CDR3 has 14 amino acids. V lost 3 bases and J lost 0, with 7 bases in between. As DNA, the CDR3 is TGTGCCAGCAGCCACTTATTGAGCACAGATACGCAGTATTTT. Its translation: CASSHLLSTDTQYF.

V and J are TRBV10-1 and TRBJ1-1; weak D call: TRBD1 (5 bases). Per germline, CDR1 WNHNN and CDR2 SYGVQD (reference sequence). The V end lost 3 bases, the J end lost 4 bases, and 15 bases lay between the germline ends. The CDR3 loop spans 15 amino acids. The CDR3 DNA reads TGCGCCAGCAGTGACTGGAGGGACGGTGCCACTGAAGCTTTCTTT. It encodes CASSDWRDGATEAFF.

The chain joins TRBV6-5 to TRBJ2-5; tentatively, D is TRBD2 (5 bases). Germline lookup yields CDR1 MNHEY and CDR2 SVGAGI. The CDR3 has 14 residues. Trimming stripped 0 bases from V and 5 bases from J, with 10 bases between. In DNA, the CDR3 is TGTGCCAGCAGTTACTCGAAGGCTAGCGAGACCCAGTACTTC. Translating it yields CASSYSKASETQYF.

The genes are TRBV7-8 and TRBJ2-2; D is uncertain. V shed 5 bases and J shed 5 bases, with 6 bases lying between them. The CDR3 has 12 residues. Germline CDR1 and CDR2: SGHVS and FQNEAQ. CDR3 in amino acids: CASSRGTGELFF. CDR3 DNA sequence: TGTGCCAGCAGCCGCGGTACCGGGGAGCTGTTTTTT.

V and J are TRBV29-1 and TRBJ1-4; 10 bases are shared with TRBD1. This CDR3 spans 14 amino acids. V trimming: 6 bases; J trimming: 7 bases; junction bases outside the gene matches: 8. The V gene's germline CDR1 is SQVTM and CDR2 ANQGSEA. Here the CDR3 reads CSVDDRGPGEKLFF. The CDR3 nucleotides are TGCAGCGTCGACGACAGGGGGCCAGGTGAAAAACTGTTTTTT.

This chain uses TRBV7-3 with TRBJ2-2, with 9 nucleotides matching TRBD2. Unmatched junction bases numbered 5, after V lost 2 bases and J lost 4 bases. The CDR3 has 16 residues. Germline V CDR1 and CDR2: SGHTA, FQGTGA. CDR3 nucleotide sequence: TGTGCCAGCAGCTTAGGGGCTAGCGGGGTCACCGGGGAGCTGTTTTTT. Its protein is CASSLGASGVTGELFF.

The J gene is TRBJ1-1, the V gene TRBV14, with 8 bases lining up with TRBD1. The V and J ends lost 4 bases and 8 bases, in that order; junction bases with no gene match: 6. The CDR3 extends over 13 amino acids. Germline V gene data show CDR1 as SGHDN and CDR2 as FVKESK. This CDR3 is CASSPRTGLEAFF. CDR3 nucleotide sequence: TGTGCCAGCAGCCCTCGGACAGGGCTAGAAGCTTTCTTT.

This clone came up a few times. V gene TRBV10-1 combines with J gene TRBJ2-3; no clear D gene. Between the trimmed V and J ends, which lost 3 bases and 5 bases, there was a span of 3 bases. Germline lookup yields CDR1 WNHNN and CDR2 SYGVQD (reference sequence). There are 11 residues in the CDR3. In DNA, the CDR3 is TGCGCCAGCAGTGATGGAGATACGCAGTATTTT. Translation: CASSDGDTQYF.

The chain joins TRBV9 to TRBJ1-6; D is ambiguous. V was clipped by 1 base and J by 11 bases, with 16 bases between them. Germline-derived CDR1 and CDR2 are SGDLS and YYNGEE. The CDR3 has 15 residues. CDR3 bases: TGTGCCAGCAGCGTACGACCGGGCGAGAGTGCACCCCTCCACTTT. Its protein is CASSVRPGESAPLHF.

The chain is built from TRBV28 and TRBJ1-5; 7 bases line up with TRBD1. The ends lost 2 bases at V and 0 bases at J; junction bases unmatched: 7. Germline V gene sequence: CDR1 MDHEN, CDR2 SYDVKM. There are 17 residues in the CDR3. The CDR3 loop reads CASSLDFGTDSNQPQHF. In DNA, the CDR3 is TGTGCCAGCAGTTTAGACTTCGGGACAGATAGCAATCAGCCCCAGCATTTT.

The chain joins TRBV27 to TRBJ1-1, with a weak D call TRBD1 (5 bases). The CDR3 runs to 13 residues. Germline-derived CDR1 and CDR2 are MNHEY and SMNVEV (reference sequence). Trimming stripped 3 bases from V and 5 bases from J, with 10 bases between. DNA of the CDR3: TGTGCCAGCAGTTTCAGGGATCGAACTGAAGCTTTCTTT. Translated, it gives CASSFRDRTEAFF.

V usage is TRBV6-5 and J usage is TRBJ1-2, with 7 bases that match TRBD1. This CDR3 spans 13 amino acids. CDR1 is MNHEY and CDR2 is SVGAGI in the germline V gene. Trimming at V came to 7 bases and at J to 8 bases, leaving 10 bases not matched to a gene. This chain's CDR3 is CASITRGTEGYTF. CDR3 bases: TGTGCCAGCATCACCAGGGGGACTGAAGGCTACACCTTC.